The 17 T cell receptor beta chains below all came from one sample that was sequenced in a study of T-cell reconstitution after alpha-beta-depleted transplantation in children. Library preparation (for TCRbeta) was performed with unique molecular identifiers. TCRdb independently ran MiXCR on the PCR reads; one entry per CDR3 protein. The sample shows fewer than 550,000 distinct CDR3 sequences, over 10% of them seen only once. The input for sequencing was PBMCs, mostly from graft donor cells, taken 180 days after TCRalphabeta/CD19-depleted stem cell transplant. Every receptor here comes from a female patient between 2 and 15 years old who had a stem cell transplant for aplastic anemia, so the T cells may come from the graft donor.

The CDR3 DNA reads as TGTGCCAGCAGCCACCTGGACAGTGCCAGGGGGGGCTACACCTTC. Residues: CASSHLDSARGGYTF. The rearrangement joins TRBV14 to TRBJ1-2, with 7 bases that match TRBD1. This CDR3 has 15 amino acids. With 3 bases clipped from V and 8 bases from J, the junction kept 12 bases outside the gene matches. Germline assignment: CDR1 SGHDN and CDR2 FVKESK. Variable domain in full (rest from reference TRBV14 and TRBJ1-2): EAGVTQFPSHSVIEKGQTVTLRCDPISGHDNLYWYRRVMGKEIKFLLHFVKESKQDESGMPNNRFLAERTGGTYSTLKVQPAELEDSGVYFCASSHLDSARGGYTFGSGTRLTVV.

The V call is TRBV6-4, the J call TRBJ2-3; a possible D gene is TRBD1 (5 bases). Germline CDR1 reads MRHNA; CDR2 reads SNTAGT. V was cut by 2 bases and J by 4 bases, with 10 bases left in between. The CDR3 consists of 14 residues. The CDR3 spells CASSDGQGSDTQYF. Written as DNA, the CDR3 is TGTGCCAGCAGTGACGGGCAGGGATCAGATACGCAGTATTTT.

This chain joins TRBV7-2 and TRBJ2-3, with unresolved D. This CDR3 is 15 amino acids long. The ends were cut back, 5 bases at V and 0 bases at J, with 12 bases in the middle. Germline CDR1 SGHTA, CDR2 FQGNSA. CDR3 nucleotide sequence: TGTGCCAGCAGCCGAGTACTGGGGAGCACAGATACGCAGTATTTT. Translating gives CASSRVLGSTDTQYF.

There are a few counts of this clonotype. This chain uses TRBV6-1 with TRBJ2-2; TRBD1 is a possible D gene (6 bases). Trimming shortened V by 8 bases and J by 0 bases, and 10 bases separated the two germline ends. This CDR3 contains 14 residues. The V gene's germline CDR1 is MNHNS and CDR2 SASEGT. The CDR3 DNA reads TGTGCCAGCTTCCGGACAGCGAACACCGGGGAGCTGTTTTTT. Protein product: CASFRTANTGELFF.

DNA of the CDR3: TGCAGCGTCGTAGGGGGCCGAGCAGCGGGAGTAGGCACAGATACGCAGTATTTT. Amino acid sequence: CSVVGGRAAGVGTDTQYF. This chain joins TRBV29-1 and TRBJ2-3; tentative D call: TRBD2 (8 bases). The CDR3 runs to 18 residues. Per the germline V gene, CDR1 is SQVTM and CDR2 is ANQGSEA. Trimming cost V 6 bases and J 1 base, with 26 bases left between them.

This clonotype was picked up a small number of times. The genes are TRBV12-3 or TRBV12-4 and TRBJ2-1; 8 bases align to TRBD2. This CDR3 has 15 residues. The V gene end was trimmed by 3 bases and the J gene end by 2 bases; junction bases not matched to a gene: 3. CDR3 DNA: TGTGCCAGCAGTTTTAGCGGGAAAGCCTACAATGAGCAGTTCTTC. Translated: CASSFSGKAYNEQFF.

This clonotype was detected only a few times. The chain carries TRBV6-1 and TRBJ2-1; 11 bases map to TRBD2. The V segment lost 6 bases and the J segment 4 bases; nucleotides outside the gene matches: 8. Germline values: CDR1 MNHNS, CDR2 SASEGT. There are 16 residues in the CDR3. Here the CDR3 reads CASRELAGGYYNEQFF. The CDR3 nucleotides are TGTGCCAGCAGGGAGCTAGCGGGAGGCTATTACAATGAGCAGTTCTTC.

This clonotype has only a few counts. The chain has TRBV5-1 and TRBJ2-7; 11 nucleotides line up with TRBD1. This CDR3 region has 14 residues. Germline V gene lookup returns CDR1 SGHRS and CDR2 YFSETQ. The V gene end was trimmed by 3 bases and the J gene end by 8 bases; junction bases not matched to a gene: 7. CDR3 amino acids: CASSSGDRGDQQYV. CDR3 sequence (DNA): TGCGCCAGCAGCTCGGGGGACAGGGGGGATCAGCAGTACGTC.

This clonotype was detected a few times. J is TRBJ2-1 and V is TRBV4-3; D ambiguous. Germline V lookup: CDR1 LGHNA, CDR2 YSLEER. Trimming removed 4 bases at V and 3 bases at J, with 13 bases between. The CDR3 sequence is 15 residues long. CDR3 loop: CASSPRWHIYNEQFF. CDR3 in DNA: TGCGCCAGCAGCCCCCGATGGCACATCTACAATGAGCAGTTCTTC.

As concerns this clonotype: One junction end disagrees with the germline gene, perhaps due to a read error. The rearrangement uses TRBV4-3 and TRBJ2-3; the D is unclear. CDR3 length: 13 amino acids. Germline V gene lookup returns CDR1 LGHNA and CDR2 YSLEER. DNA for the CDR3: TGCGCCAGCCGCCAAGAGGACCGAGATACGCAGTATTTT. It codes for CASRQEDRDTQYF.

The chain recombines TRBV11-2 with TRBJ2-6; the match to TRBD1 covers 7 bases. J lost 0 bases, V lost 1 base, and 12 bases had no gene match. The V gene's germline CDR1 is SGHAT and CDR2 FQNNGV. This CDR3 comprises 20 residues. In nucleotides, the CDR3 is TGTGCCAGCAGCTTAGTAGGACAGGACCTTCCCACCTCTGGGGCCAACGTCCTGACTTTC. The encoded protein is CASSLVGQDLPTSGANVLTF.

This clonotype has just a few counts. Written as DNA, the CDR3 is TGTGCCAGCAGTCGCCGGCGGAACTATGGCTACACCTTC. Translating it yields CASSRRRNYGYTF. The chain joins TRBV12-3 or TRBV12-4 to TRBJ1-2; D unclear. Trimming shortened V by 5 bases and J by 2 bases, and 9 bases separated the two germline ends. The CDR3 length is 13 residues.

CDR3 amino acids: CASSSITADYNEQFF. DNA of the CDR3: TGCGCCAGCAGCTCAATAACAGCTGACTACAATGAGCAGTTCTTC. This sequence joins TRBV5-1 and TRBJ2-1; D uncertain. V dropped 3 bases and J dropped 3 bases, with 13 bases sitting between them. This CDR3 is 15 amino acids long. Germline CDR1 and CDR2: SGHRS and YFSETQ.

The chain uses TRBV19 and TRBJ2-7; 8 nucleotides agree with TRBD1. The ends lost 5 bases at V and 6 bases at J; junction bases unmatched: 9. Germline-derived CDR1 and CDR2 are LNHDA and SQIVND (reference sequence). CDR3 size: 14 residues. CDR3 loop: CASSPRGHLCEQYV. The CDR3, as DNA: TGTGCCAGTAGTCCCAGGGGGCATCTTTGCGAGCAGTACGTC.

This clonotype was recorded only once. The chain's CDR3 is CASSQSQELATNEKLFF. The CDR3 DNA reads TGCGCCAGCAGTCAGTCTCAAGAACTTGCAACTAATGAAAAACTGTTTTTT. This chain joins TRBV23-1 and TRBJ1-4; no firm D call. TRBV23-1 is marked as an open reading frame, function uncertain. V dropped 3 bases and J dropped 0 bases, with 14 bases sitting between them. CDR3 length: 17 amino acids.

The rearrangement uses TRBV5-1 and TRBJ2-2, with TRBD1 identical over 9 bases. The CDR3 totals 20 residues. The V segment lost 4 bases and the J segment 1 base; nucleotides outside the gene matches: 17. CDR1 and CDR2 from the germline V gene are SGHRS and YFSETQ. The CDR3 DNA reads as TGCGCCAGCAGCCCCCGGGGCGGCGGGACAGGGATACAGAACACCGGGGAGCTGTTTTTT. Amino acids: CASSPRGGGTGIQNTGELFF.

A few counts support this clonotype. The chain joins TRBV12-3 or TRBV12-4 to TRBJ2-1; D is possibly TRBD1 (5 bases). This CDR3 contains 16 residues. The V and J ends lost 6 bases and 8 bases respectively, with 23 bases between them. CDR3 region: CASSSTDGHPSDEQFF. In nucleotides, the CDR3 is TGTGCCAGCAGCTCTACCGACGGACACCCGAGCGATGAGCAGTTCTTC.